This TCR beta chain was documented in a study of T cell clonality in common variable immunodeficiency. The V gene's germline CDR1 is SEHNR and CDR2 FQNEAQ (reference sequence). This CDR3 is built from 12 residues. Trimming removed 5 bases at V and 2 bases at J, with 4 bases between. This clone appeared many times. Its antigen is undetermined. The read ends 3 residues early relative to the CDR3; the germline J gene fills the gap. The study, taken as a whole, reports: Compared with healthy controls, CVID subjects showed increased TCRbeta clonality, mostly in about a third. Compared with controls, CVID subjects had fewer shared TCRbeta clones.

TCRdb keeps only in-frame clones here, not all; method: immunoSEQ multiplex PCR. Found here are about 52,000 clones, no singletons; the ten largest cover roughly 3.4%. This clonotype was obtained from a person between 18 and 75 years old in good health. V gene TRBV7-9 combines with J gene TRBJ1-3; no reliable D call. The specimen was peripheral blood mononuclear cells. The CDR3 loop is CASSLPGNTIYF. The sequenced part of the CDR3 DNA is TGTGCCAGCAGCCTTCCTGGAAACACC.